A single sample is the source of the 32 T cell receptor beta chains below, sequenced in a study of cytomegalovirus exposure and HLA in healthy donors. The primer mix had 60 Vbeta and 13 Jbeta primers. Sequencing used immunoSEQ multiplex PCR; TCRdb keeps in-frame clones, though not all of them. The sample shows more than 150,000 clones, about 75% of them seen only once. Sequencing was carried out using PBMCs. The source is a man aged 50 or older in good health and CMV-seropositive.

The chain carries TRBV15 and TRBJ1-2; D is perhaps TRBD1 (6 bases). V lost 3 bases and J 6 bases, leaving 17 bases between the germline ends. This CDR3 comprises 15 residues. The V gene's germline CDR1 is LNHNV and CDR2 YYDKDF (reference sequence). The CDR3 coding sequence is TGTGCCACCAGCAGGCTTCTAGGGGGGGGCAATGGCTACACCTTC. Residues: CATSRLLGGGNGYTF.

The chain links TRBV6-4 to TRBJ1-6; TRBD1 matches at 7 bases. The CDR3 runs 14 residues. V was pared by 4 bases and J by 5 bases, with 2 bases of the junction left unmatched. In germline, CDR1 is MRHNA, CDR2 SNTAGT. The CDR3 DNA reads TGTGCCAGCAGTGTACAGGGGCATAATTCACCCCTCCACTTT. Translated, it gives CASSVQGHNSPLHF.

This rearrangement joins TRBV18 to TRBJ2-3; 7 nucleotides agree with TRBD1. Looked up from germline, CDR1 is KGHSH and CDR2 is LQKENI. Trimming at V came to 1 base and at J to 2 bases, leaving 9 bases not matched to a gene. The CDR3 contains 17 residues. In nucleotides, the CDR3 is TGTGCCAGCTCACCACTTGAGGGACAGCATTTCACAGATACGCAGTATTTT. Translating gives CASSPLEGQHFTDTQYF.

The sample holds a few counts of this clone. The V gene is TRBV6-5, the J gene TRBJ2-5; D may be TRBD1 (6 bases). Germline values: CDR1 MNHEY, CDR2 SVGAGI. The V gene lost 6 bases and the J gene lost 5 bases, with 13 bases spanning the gap. This CDR3 comprises 13 residues. The chain's CDR3 is CASRKPGVETQYF. The CDR3 DNA is TGTGCCAGCAGGAAACCAGGGGTGGAGACCCAGTACTTC.

The chain has TRBV5-4 and TRBJ2-2; TRBD1 agrees at 10 bases. Germline loops: CDR1 SGHNT, CDR2 YYREEE (reference sequence). V shed 4 bases, J shed 5 bases, and the junction held 2 bases outside the gene matches. The CDR3 is 14 amino acids. The CDR3 bases are TGTGCCAGCAGCCGGGACAGGGGAACCGGGGAGCTGTTTTTT. Its protein product is CASSRDRGTGELFF.

The chain couples TRBV5-1 to TRBJ2-7; TRBD2 matches at 13 bases. This CDR3 has 15 amino acids. V trimming: 4 bases; J trimming: 5 bases; junction bases outside the gene matches: 6. Germline V gene sequence: CDR1 SGHRS, CDR2 YFSETQ. In DNA, the CDR3 is TGCGCCAGCAGCCCCGGACTAGCGGGGGTCCACGAGCAGTACTTC. As protein: CASSPGLAGVHEQYF.

This rearrangement joins TRBV7-8 to TRBJ2-5; no clear D gene. Germline CDR1 reads SGHVS; CDR2 reads FQNEAQ. The ends were cut back, 1 base at V and 5 bases at J, with 8 bases in the middle. This CDR3 comprises 13 residues. The CDR3 loop reads CASSLGGFETQYF. CDR3 DNA: TGTGCCAGCAGCTTAGGAGGCTTTGAGACCCAGTACTTC.

The chain uses TRBV7-9 and TRBJ2-1, with TRBD1 matching over 7 bases. With 0 bases clipped from V and 6 bases from J, the junction kept 5 bases outside the gene matches. The CDR3 sequence is 15 residues long. Germline CDR1 is SEHNR and CDR2 is FQNEAQ (reference sequence). CDR3 in DNA: TGTGCCAGCAGCTTAGCAGGCGGACAGGTCAATGAGCAGTTCTTC. Amino acids: CASSLAGGQVNEQFF. The full variable domain, its missing parts supplied by reference TRBV7-9 and TRBJ2-1, is DTGVSQNPRHKITKRGQNVTFRCDPISEHNRLYWYRQTLGQGPEFLTYFQNEAQLEKSRLLSDRFSAERPKGSFSTLEIQRTEQGDSAMYLCASSLAGGQVNEQFFGPGTRLTVL.

In this sample, this clone turned up a few times. The chain carries TRBV18 and TRBJ2-2; D ambiguous. V lost 0 bases and J 3 bases, leaving 5 bases between the germline ends. The germline V gene has CDR1 KGHSH and CDR2 LQKENI. The CDR3 has 14 residues. CDR3 nucleotides: TGTGCCAGCTCACCACCGACTCACACCGGGGAGCTGTTTTTT. It translates to CASSPPTHTGELFF. The variable domain in full, with the rest retrieved from reference TRBV18 and TRBJ2-2, is NAGVMQNPRHLVRRRGQEARLRCSPMKGHSHVYWYRQLPEEGLKFMVYLQKENIIDESGMPKERFSAEFPKEGPSILRIQQVVRGDSAAYFCASSPPTHTGELFFGEGSRLTVL.

The V call is TRBV18, the J call TRBJ1-1, with D hard to call. CDR1 is KGHSH, CDR2 LQKENI, per germline. The CDR3 covers 17 residues. V was clipped by 1 base and J by 8 bases, with 23 bases between them. CDR3: CASSPRRYRAVNEEAFF. CDR3 nucleotides: TGTGCCAGCTCACCACGAAGATACAGAGCGGTAAACGAAGAAGCTTTCTTT.

The chain links TRBV6-5 to TRBJ2-5; 7 bases agree with TRBD2. The J segment lost 4 bases and the V segment lost 2 bases, leaving 1 base of the junction unmatched. The CDR3 is made up of 13 amino acids. Per germline, CDR1 MNHEY and CDR2 SVGAGI. CDR3 DNA: TGTGCCAGCAGTTACGGCGGGGGAGAGACCCAGTACTTC. It specifies CASSYGGGETQYF.

The chain uses TRBV10-2 and TRBJ1-2, with D unclear. This CDR3 spans 13 amino acids. The germline V gene has CDR1 WSHSY and CDR2 SAAADI. The V end lost 2 bases, the J end lost 5 bases, and 9 bases lay between the germline ends. The DNA for the CDR3 is TGCGCCAGCAGTGAGGGCGGAATATATGGCTACACCTTC. This codes for CASSEGGIYGYTF.

The chain recombines TRBV29-1 with TRBJ1-1; possibly TRBD1 for D (6 bases). Germline CDR1 is SQVTM and CDR2 is ANQGSEA. The V and J ends lost 3 bases and 3 bases respectively, with 17 bases between them. This CDR3 is 15 amino acids long. For the CDR3, the DNA is TGCAGCGTTGAGGTTTCTGGGGGCTCGTACACTGAAGCTTTCTTT. Its translation is CSVEVSGGSYTEAFF.

This clone is a singleton in its sample. The gene calls are TRBV28 and TRBJ1-2, with 12 bases matching TRBD1. CDR3 length equals 15 residues. CDR1 MDHEN and CDR2 SYDVKM come from the germline V gene. V was clipped by 4 bases and J by 4 bases; unmatched bases: 4. The CDR3 loop is CASSSGQGAPYGYTF. CDR3 DNA sequence: TGTGCCAGCAGTTCGGGACAGGGGGCACCCTATGGCTACACCTTC.

The V call is TRBV5-6, the J call TRBJ2-1, with 14 positions matching TRBD2. The length of the CDR3 is 15 residues. CDR1 is SGHDT and CDR2 is YYEEEE in the germline V gene. V dropped 4 bases and J dropped 7; count of bases not matched to a gene: 4. CDR3 residues: CASSGGLAGGNEQFF. The CDR3 nucleotides read TGTGCCAGCAGCGGAGGACTAGCGGGGGGTAATGAGCAGTTCTTC.

In this sample, this clone turned up a few times. CDR3 residues: CASSHVGRDTGELFF. The CDR3 nucleotides read TGCGCCAGCAGCCACGTCGGCAGGGACACCGGGGAGCTGTTTTTT. The genes are TRBV4-3 and TRBJ2-2; weak D call: TRBD1 (5 bases). Trimming pared 3 bases from V and 3 bases from J, leaving 11 bases between. Germline lookup yields CDR1 LGHNA and CDR2 YSLEER. The CDR3 consists of 15 residues.

The J gene is TRBJ2-2, the V gene TRBV27; no firm D call. Germline V CDR1 and CDR2: MNHEY, SMNVEV (reference sequence). V was clipped by 2 bases and J by 4 bases, with 8 bases between them. The CDR3 loop spans 14 amino acids. CDR3 sequence reads: CASSLRLSTGELFF. DNA for the CDR3: TGTGCCAGCAGTTTACGACTGTCCACCGGGGAGCTGTTTTTT.

CDR3: CASSPTGTGGNFMEAFF. The DNA of the CDR3 is TGTGCCAGCAGTCCCACAGGGACAGGGGGAAATTTTATGGAAGCTTTCTTT. V gene TRBV27 combines with J gene TRBJ1-1; 11 bases are shared with TRBD1. This CDR3 is built from 17 residues. Germline V gene data show CDR1 as MNHEY and CDR2 as SMNVEV (reference sequence). The junction had 16 bases not matched to a gene; V was cut back by 5 bases and J by 8 bases.

The rearrangement links TRBV7-2 to TRBJ1-2; 9 bases align to TRBD1. The CDR3 is 15 residues long. Germline V gene sequence: CDR1 SGHTA, CDR2 FQGNSA. J was trimmed by 6 bases and V by 7 bases; bases with no gene match: 12. The CDR3 loop reads CASTAPGTGFNGYTF. Written as DNA, the CDR3 is TGTGCCAGCACAGCCCCCGGGACAGGGTTTAATGGCTACACCTTC.

The chain employs TRBV28 and TRBJ1-6, with D possibly being TRBD1 (6 bases). The CDR3 consists of 15 residues. Germline V gene lookup returns CDR1 MDHEN and CDR2 SYDVKM. V was clipped by 6 bases and J by 4 bases, with 13 bases between them. The CDR3: CASRVRDTYNSPLHF. As DNA, the CDR3 is TGTGCCAGCAGGGTCCGGGACACTTATAATTCACCCCTCCACTTT.

The CDR3 reads CASSHGEGKTQYF. The CDR3 coding sequence is TGTGCCAGCAGCCACGGGGAGGGGAAGACCCAGTACTTC. This rearrangement joins TRBV7-8 to TRBJ2-5; 7 positions agree with TRBD2. With V trimmed by 5 bases and J by 6 bases, 6 bases remained unmatched. This CDR3 region has 13 residues. Germline CDR1 is SGHVS and CDR2 is FQNEAQ.

This clone is a singleton in its sample. The chain couples TRBV27 to TRBJ2-3; TRBD2 agrees at 12 bases. The CDR3 contains 14 residues. Per germline, CDR1 MNHEY and CDR2 SMNVEV (reference sequence). V dropped 7 bases and J dropped 4; count of bases not matched to a gene: 3. The chain's CDR3 is CASTSGGAPDTQYF. In DNA form, the CDR3 reads TGTGCCAGCACTAGCGGGGGGGCCCCAGATACGCAGTATTTT.

V usage is TRBV19 and J usage is TRBJ1-5, with 12 bases aligning to TRBD1. Per the germline V gene, CDR1 is LNHDA and CDR2 is SQIVND (reference sequence). This CDR3 region has 15 residues. Losses at the gene ends were 6 bases for V and 3 bases for J; bases not matched to a gene: 3. The CDR3 bases are TGTGCCAGTAGGGGGGACAGGGGGCACAATCAGCCCCAGCATTTT. Translation gives CASRGDRGHNQPQHF.

The chain carries TRBV11-1 and TRBJ2-1; D possibly corresponds to TRBD2 (5 bases). The CDR3 is 17 amino acids. Trimming removed 5 bases at V and 0 bases at J, with 17 bases between. Germline loops: CDR1 SGHAT, CDR2 FQDESV (reference sequence). CDR3 region: CASSPGRQNSSYNEQFF. The CDR3 DNA sequence: TGTGCCAGCAGCCCGGGAAGACAAAATAGCTCCTACAATGAGCAGTTCTTC.

The J gene is TRBJ2-5, the V gene TRBV4-2, with 11 bases identical to TRBD1. The germline V gene has CDR1 LGHNA and CDR2 YNFKEQ. With V trimmed by 1 base and J by 5 bases, 9 bases remained unmatched. This CDR3 has 17 amino acids. The CDR3 DNA is TGTGCCAGCAGCCAAGGACTTAGGACAGGGGGCTGGGAGACCCAGTACTTC. Translation: CASSQGLRTGGWETQYF.

The V and J genes are TRBV11-2 and TRBJ1-2, with a tentative D call TRBD1 (5 bases). Germline CDR1 is SGHAT and CDR2 is FQNNGV. Trimming took off 5 bases at V and 3 bases at J, with 10 bases between the two ends. The CDR3 has 13 amino acids. This CDR3 is CASSTGVDYGYTF. For the CDR3, the DNA is TGTGCCAGCAGCACGGGGGTAGACTATGGCTACACCTTC.

This sequence joins TRBV7-2 and TRBJ2-7; no firm D call. There are 16 residues in the CDR3. Germline V gene data show CDR1 as SGHTA and CDR2 as FQGNSA. The germline V and J ends were trimmed by 0 bases and 3 bases, with 15 bases remaining between them. CDR3 nucleotide sequence: TGTGCCAGCAGCTTAGCCGGCAGCCCACAGTTCTACGAGCAGTACTTC. Translating it yields CASSLAGSPQFYEQYF.

This clone was seen a handful of times. The chain employs TRBV4-2 and TRBJ2-2; TRBD1 matches at 8 bases. Germline V CDR1 and CDR2: LGHNA, YNFKEQ. The CDR3 sequence is 18 residues long. V was pared by 1 base and J by 0 bases, with 7 bases of the junction left unmatched. This chain's CDR3 is CASSQAMTGAPNTGELFF. The CDR3 nucleotides are TGTGCCAGCAGCCAAGCGATGACAGGGGCCCCGAACACCGGGGAGCTGTTTTTT.

The sample holds a few counts of this clone. The rearrangement links TRBV29-1 to TRBJ2-2; 7 bases fit TRBD2. Germline V gene sequence: CDR1 SQVTM, CDR2 ANQGSEA. CDR3 length: 13 amino acids. Trimming took 5 bases from V and 5 from J; bases not matched to a gene: 5. The DNA for the CDR3 is TGCAGCGTTAGCGGGACCACAACCGGGGAGCTGTTTTTT. Its translation: CSVSGTTTGELFF.

This clone was recorded once. The chain joins TRBV12-5 to TRBJ2-1; D ambiguous. Germline V gene lookup returns CDR1 LGHNT and CDR2 FRNRAP. This CDR3 contains 14 residues. V gave up 3 bases and J gave up 9 bases, with 15 bases separating them. CDR3: CASGLTYDNSEQFF. The CDR3 DNA reads as TGTGCTAGTGGTTTAACCTATGACAATTCTGAGCAGTTCTTC.

This chain's CDR3 is CASSLAEGGEQFF. Written as DNA, the CDR3 is TGTGCCAGCAGCTTAGCGGAGGGTGGTGAGCAGTTCTTC. This chain connects TRBV7-9 to TRBJ2-1; D possibly corresponds to TRBD2 (6 bases). Germline V gene lookup returns CDR1 SEHNR and CDR2 FQNEAQ (reference sequence). This CDR3 has 13 residues. The ends were cut back, 0 bases at V and 9 bases at J, with 9 bases in the middle.

The chain combines TRBV4-1 with TRBJ1-2; TRBD1 might be the D (6 bases). The CDR3 is 15 residues long. Germline CDR1 and CDR2: MGHRA and YSYEKL. Deletions cut 2 bases from V and 4 bases from J, with 14 bases between. This CDR3 is CASSQNSQGSYGYTF. Here the CDR3 DNA reads TGCGCCAGCAGCCAAAACTCTCAGGGGTCCTATGGCTACACCTTC.